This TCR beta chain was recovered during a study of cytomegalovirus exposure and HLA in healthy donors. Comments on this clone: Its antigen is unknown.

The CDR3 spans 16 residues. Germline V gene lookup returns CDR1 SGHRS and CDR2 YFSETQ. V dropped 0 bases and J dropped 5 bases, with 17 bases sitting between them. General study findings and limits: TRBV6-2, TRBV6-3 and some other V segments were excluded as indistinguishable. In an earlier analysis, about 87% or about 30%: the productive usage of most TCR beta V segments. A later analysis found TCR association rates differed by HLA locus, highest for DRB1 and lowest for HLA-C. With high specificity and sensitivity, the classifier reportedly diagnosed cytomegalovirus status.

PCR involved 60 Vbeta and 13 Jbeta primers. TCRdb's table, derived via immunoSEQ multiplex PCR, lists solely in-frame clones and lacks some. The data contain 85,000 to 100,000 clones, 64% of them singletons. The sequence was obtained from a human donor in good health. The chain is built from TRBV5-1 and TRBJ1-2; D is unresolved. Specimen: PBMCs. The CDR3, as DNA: TGCGCCAGCAGCTTGGGACTCATCCGACGGACTTATGGCTACACCTTC. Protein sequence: CASSLGLIRRTYGYTF.